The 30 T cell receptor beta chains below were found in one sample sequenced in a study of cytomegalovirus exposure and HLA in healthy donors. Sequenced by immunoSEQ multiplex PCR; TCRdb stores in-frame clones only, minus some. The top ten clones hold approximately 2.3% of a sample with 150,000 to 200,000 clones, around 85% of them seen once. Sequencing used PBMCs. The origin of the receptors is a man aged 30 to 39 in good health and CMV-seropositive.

The CDR3 coding sequence is TGTGCCAGCTGGCTTTATGGGGGGGGCGGCAATGAGCAGTTCTTC. This translates into CASWLYGGGGNEQFF. V is TRBV5-6 and J is TRBJ2-1; D is perhaps TRBD2 (7 bases). The germline CDR1 and CDR2 sequences are SGHDT and YYEEEE. V was clipped by 7 bases and J by 6 bases, with 20 bases between them. The CDR3 extends over 15 amino acids.

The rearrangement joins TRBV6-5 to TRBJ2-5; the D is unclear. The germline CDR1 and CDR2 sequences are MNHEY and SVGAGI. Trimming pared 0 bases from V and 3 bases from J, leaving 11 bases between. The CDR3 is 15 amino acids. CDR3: CASSYSVVEKETQYF. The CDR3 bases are TGTGCCAGCAGTTACTCTGTGGTGGAGAAAGAGACCCAGTACTTC.

CDR3 residues: CASSLQGRNEKLFF. CDR3 bases: TGCGCCAGCAGCCTCCAGGGGCGTAATGAAAAACTGTTTTTT. V usage is TRBV4-3 and J usage is TRBJ1-4; a weak D match, TRBD1 (6 bases). CDR1 is LGHNA, CDR2 YSLEER, per germline. Trimming took 4 bases from V and 4 from J, leaving 10 bases between them. The CDR3 runs 14 residues.

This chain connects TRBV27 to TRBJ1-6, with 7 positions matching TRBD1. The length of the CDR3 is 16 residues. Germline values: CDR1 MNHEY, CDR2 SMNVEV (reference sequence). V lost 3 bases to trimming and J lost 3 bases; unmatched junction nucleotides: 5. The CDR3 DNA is TGTGCCAGCAGTTTGAGCCCAGGGGGCTATAATTCACCCCTCCACTTT. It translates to CASSLSPGGYNSPLHF.

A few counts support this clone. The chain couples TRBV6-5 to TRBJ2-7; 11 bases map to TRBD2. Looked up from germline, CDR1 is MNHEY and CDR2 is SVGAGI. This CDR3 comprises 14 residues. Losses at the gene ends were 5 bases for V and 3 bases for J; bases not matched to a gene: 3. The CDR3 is CASSGTSGRYEQYF. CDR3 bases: TGTGCCAGCAGTGGGACTAGCGGCCGCTACGAGCAGTACTTC.

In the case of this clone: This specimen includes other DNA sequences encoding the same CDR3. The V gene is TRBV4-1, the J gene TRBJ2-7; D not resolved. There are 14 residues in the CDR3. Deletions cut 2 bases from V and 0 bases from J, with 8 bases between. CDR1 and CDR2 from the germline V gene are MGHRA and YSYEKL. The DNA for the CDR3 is TGCGCCAGCAGCCAAACGACGGGCTCCTACGAGCAGTACTTC. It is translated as CASSQTTGSYEQYF.

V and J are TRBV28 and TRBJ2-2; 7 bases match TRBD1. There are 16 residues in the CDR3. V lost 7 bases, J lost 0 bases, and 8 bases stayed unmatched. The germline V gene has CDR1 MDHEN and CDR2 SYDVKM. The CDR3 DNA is TGTGCCAGCACCCTACGACAGGGACCGAACACCGGGGAGCTGTTTTTT. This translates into CASTLRQGPNTGELFF.

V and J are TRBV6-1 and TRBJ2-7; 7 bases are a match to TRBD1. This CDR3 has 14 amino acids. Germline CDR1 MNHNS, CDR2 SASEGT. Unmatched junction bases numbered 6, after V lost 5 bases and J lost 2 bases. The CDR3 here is CASSLRQGPYEQYF. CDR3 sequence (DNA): TGTGCCAGCAGTCTAAGACAGGGCCCCTACGAGCAGTACTTC.

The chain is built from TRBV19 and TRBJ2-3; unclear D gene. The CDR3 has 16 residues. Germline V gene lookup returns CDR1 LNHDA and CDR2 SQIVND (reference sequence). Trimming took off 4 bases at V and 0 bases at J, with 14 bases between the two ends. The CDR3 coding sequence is TGTGCCAGTAGTAACCTTCACTACACTAGCACAGATACGCAGTATTTT. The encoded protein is CASSNLHYTSTDTQYF.

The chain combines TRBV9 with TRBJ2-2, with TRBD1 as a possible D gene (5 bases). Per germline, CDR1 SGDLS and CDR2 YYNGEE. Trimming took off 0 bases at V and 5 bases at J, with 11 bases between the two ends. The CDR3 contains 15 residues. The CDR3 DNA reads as TGTGCCAGCAGCGTAGGCGGCAGGGCTACCGGGGAGCTGTTTTTT. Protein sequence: CASSVGGRATGELFF.

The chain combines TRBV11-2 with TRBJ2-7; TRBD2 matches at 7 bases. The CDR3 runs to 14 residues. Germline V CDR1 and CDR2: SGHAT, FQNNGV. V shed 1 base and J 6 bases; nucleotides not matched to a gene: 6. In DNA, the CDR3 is TGTGCCAGCAGCTTAGGCAGGGACTATCTCGAGCAGTACTTC. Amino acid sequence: CASSLGRDYLEQYF.

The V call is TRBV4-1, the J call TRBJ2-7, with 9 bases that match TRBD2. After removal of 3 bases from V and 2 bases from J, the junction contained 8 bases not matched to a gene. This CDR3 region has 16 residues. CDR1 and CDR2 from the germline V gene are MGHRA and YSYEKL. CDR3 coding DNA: TGCGCCAGCAGCCAGGTCCTAGCGGGGCAGACCTACGAGCAGTACTTC. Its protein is CASSQVLAGQTYEQYF.

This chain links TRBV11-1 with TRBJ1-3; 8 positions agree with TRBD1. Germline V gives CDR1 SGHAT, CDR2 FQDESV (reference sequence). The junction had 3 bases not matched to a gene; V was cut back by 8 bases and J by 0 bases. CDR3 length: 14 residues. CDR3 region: CASAGQDSGNTIYF. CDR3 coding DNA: TGTGCCAGCGCGGGACAGGACTCTGGAAACACCATATATTTT.

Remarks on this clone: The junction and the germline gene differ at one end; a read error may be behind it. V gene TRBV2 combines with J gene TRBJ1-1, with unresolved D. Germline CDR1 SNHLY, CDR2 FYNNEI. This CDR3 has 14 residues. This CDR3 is CAGSVLGLGTEAFF. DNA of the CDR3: TGTGCCGGCAGTGTCCTGGGCTTGGGCACTGAAGCTTTCTTT.

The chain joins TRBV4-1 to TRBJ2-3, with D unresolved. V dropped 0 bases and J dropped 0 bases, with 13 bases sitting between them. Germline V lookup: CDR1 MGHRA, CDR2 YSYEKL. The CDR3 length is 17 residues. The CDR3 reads CASSQDYLTTSTDTQYF. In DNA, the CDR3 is TGCGCCAGCAGCCAAGATTACTTAACTACTAGCACAGATACGCAGTATTTT.

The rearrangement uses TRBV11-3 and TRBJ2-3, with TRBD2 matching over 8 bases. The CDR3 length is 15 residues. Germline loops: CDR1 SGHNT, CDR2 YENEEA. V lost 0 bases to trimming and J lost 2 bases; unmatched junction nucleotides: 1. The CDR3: CASSLDSGATDTQYF. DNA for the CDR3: TGTGCCAGCAGCTTAGATAGCGGGGCCACAGATACGCAGTATTTT. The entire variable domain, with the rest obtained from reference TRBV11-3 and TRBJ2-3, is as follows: EAGVVQSPRYKIIEKKQPVAFWCNPISGHNTLYWYLQNLGQGPELLIRYENEEAVDDSQLPKDRFSAERLKGVDSTLKIQPAELGDSAVYLCASSLDSGATDTQYFGPGTRLTVL.

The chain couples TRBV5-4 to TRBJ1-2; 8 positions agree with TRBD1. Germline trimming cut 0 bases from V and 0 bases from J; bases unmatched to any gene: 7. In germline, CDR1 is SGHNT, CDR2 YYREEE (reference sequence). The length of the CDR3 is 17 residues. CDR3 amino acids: CASSLAGRGPPNYGYTF. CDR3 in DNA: TGTGCCAGCAGCTTGGCCGGCAGGGGGCCTCCTAACTATGGCTACACCTTC.

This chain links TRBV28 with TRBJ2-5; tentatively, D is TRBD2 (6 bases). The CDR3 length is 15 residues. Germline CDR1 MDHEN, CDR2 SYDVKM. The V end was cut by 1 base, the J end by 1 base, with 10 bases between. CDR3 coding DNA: TGTGCCAGCAGTTTATCTAGCGTTTTCCAAGAGACCCAGTACTTC. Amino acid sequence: CASSLSSVFQETQYF.

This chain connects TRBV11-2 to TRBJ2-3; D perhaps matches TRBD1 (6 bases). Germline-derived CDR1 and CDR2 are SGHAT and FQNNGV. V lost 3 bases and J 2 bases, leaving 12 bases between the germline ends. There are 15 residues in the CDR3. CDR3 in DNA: TGTGCCAGCAGCTTCCTAACAGGGATCACAGATACGCAGTATTTT. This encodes CASSFLTGITDTQYF.

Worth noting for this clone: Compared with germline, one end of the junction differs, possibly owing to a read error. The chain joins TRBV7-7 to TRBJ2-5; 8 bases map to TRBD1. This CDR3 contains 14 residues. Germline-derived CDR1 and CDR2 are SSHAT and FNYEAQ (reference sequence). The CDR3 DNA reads TGTGCTAGCAGCCCAAATGGACAGGGACAGACCCAGTACTTC. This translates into CASSPNGQGQTQYF.

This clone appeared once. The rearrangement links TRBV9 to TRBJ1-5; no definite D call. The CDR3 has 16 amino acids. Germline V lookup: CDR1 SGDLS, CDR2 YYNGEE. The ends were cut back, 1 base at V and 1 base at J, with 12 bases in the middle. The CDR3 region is CASSVTGEVSNQPQHF. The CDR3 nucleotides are TGTGCCAGCAGCGTAACGGGTGAGGTAAGCAATCAGCCCCAGCATTTT.

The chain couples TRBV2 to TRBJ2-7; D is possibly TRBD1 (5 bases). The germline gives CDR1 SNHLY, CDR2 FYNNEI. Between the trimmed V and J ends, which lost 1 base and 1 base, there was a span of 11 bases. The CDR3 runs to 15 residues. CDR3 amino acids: CASSEGDNRSYEQYF. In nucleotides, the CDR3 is TGTGCCAGCAGTGAAGGGGATAACAGGTCCTACGAGCAGTACTTC.

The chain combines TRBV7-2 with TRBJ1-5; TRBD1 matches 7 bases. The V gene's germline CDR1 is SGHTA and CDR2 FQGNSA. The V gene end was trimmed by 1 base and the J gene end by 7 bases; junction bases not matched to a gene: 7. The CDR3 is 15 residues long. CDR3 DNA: TGTGCCAGCAGCTTAGTCTCCCAAGGGGGCCAGCCCCAGCATTTT. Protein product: CASSLVSQGGQPQHF.

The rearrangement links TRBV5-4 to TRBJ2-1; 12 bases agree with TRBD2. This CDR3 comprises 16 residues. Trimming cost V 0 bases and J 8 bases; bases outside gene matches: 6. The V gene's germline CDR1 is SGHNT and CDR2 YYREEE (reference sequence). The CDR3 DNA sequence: TGTGCCAGCAGCTTGGTGACTAGCGGGGGCATTGATGAGCAGTTCTTC. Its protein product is CASSLVTSGGIDEQFF.

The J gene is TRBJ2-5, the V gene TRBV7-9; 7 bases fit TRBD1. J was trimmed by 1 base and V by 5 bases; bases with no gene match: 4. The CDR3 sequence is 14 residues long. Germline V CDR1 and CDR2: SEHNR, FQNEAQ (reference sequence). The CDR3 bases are TGTGCCAGCAGCCCTGACAGGGTCCAAGAGACCCAGTACTTC. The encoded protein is CASSPDRVQETQYF.

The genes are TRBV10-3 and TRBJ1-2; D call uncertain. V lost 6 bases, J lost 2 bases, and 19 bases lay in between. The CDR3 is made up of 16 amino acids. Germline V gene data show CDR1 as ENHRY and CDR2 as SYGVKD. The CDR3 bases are TGTGCCATCAGACTAGATCCGTCCGACCTGAACTATGGCTACACCTTC. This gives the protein CAIRLDPSDLNYGYTF.

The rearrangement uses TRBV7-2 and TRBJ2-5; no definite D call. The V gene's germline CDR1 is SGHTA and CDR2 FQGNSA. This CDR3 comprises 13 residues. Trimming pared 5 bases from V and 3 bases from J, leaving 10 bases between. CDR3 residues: CASSTTRKETQYF. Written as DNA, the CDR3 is TGTGCCAGCAGCACTACACGAAAAGAGACCCAGTACTTC.

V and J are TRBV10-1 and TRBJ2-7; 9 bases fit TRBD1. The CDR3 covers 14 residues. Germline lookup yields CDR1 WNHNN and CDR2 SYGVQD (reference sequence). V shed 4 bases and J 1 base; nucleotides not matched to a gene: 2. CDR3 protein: CASSGTGESYEQYF. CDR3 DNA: TGCGCCAGCAGTGGGACAGGGGAATCCTACGAGCAGTACTTC.

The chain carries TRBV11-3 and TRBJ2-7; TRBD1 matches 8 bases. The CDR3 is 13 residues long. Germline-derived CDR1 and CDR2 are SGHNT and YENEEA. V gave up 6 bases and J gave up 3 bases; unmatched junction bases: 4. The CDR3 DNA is TGTGCCAGCAGTACAGGACAGGGCTACGAGCAGTACTTC. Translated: CASSTGQGYEQYF.

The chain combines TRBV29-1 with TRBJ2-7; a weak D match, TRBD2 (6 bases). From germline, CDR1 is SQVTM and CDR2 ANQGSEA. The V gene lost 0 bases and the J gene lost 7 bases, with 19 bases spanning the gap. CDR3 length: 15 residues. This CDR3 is CSVEDPDGQAGEQYF. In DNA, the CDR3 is TGCAGCGTTGAAGATCCCGATGGGCAGGCGGGGGAGCAGTACTTC.